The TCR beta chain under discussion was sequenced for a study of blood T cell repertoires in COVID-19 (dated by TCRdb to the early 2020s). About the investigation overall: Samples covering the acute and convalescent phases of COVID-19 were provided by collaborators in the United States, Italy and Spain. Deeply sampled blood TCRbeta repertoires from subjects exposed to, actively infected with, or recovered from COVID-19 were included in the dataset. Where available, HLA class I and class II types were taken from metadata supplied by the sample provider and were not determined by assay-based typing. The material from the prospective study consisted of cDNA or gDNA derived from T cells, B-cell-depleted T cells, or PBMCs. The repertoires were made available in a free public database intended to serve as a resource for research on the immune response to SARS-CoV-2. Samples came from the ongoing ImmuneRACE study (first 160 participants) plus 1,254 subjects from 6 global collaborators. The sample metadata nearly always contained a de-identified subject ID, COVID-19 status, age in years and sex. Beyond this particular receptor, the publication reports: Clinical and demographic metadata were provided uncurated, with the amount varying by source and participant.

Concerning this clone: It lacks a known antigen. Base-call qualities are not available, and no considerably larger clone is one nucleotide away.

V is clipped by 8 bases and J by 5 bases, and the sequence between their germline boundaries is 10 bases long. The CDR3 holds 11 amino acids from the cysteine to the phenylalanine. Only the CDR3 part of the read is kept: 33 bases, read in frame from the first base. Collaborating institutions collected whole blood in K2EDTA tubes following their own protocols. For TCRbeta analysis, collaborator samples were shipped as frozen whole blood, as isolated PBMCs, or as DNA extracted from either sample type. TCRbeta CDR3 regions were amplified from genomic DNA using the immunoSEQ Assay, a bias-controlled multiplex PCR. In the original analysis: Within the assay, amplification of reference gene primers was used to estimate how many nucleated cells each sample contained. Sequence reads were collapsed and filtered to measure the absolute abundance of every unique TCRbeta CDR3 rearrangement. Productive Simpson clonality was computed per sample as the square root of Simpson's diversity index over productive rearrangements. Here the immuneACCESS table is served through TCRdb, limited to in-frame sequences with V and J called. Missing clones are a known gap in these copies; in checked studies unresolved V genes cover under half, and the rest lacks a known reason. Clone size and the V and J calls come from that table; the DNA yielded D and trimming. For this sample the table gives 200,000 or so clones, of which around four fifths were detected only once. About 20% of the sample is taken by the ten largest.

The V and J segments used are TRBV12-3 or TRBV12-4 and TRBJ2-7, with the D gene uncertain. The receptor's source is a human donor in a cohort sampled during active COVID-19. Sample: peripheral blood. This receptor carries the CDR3 CASSVRNEQYF. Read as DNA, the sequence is TGTGCCAGCTCTGTGAGGAACGAGCAGTACTTC.